Below are 29 T cell receptor beta chains sequenced from a single sample in a study of blood T cell repertoires in COVID-19. Assay used: immunoSEQ multiplex PCR; TCRdb lists only in-frame clones, some missing. The sample lists 190,000 or so clones, about nine tenths seen once, with 3.5% to 4.5% in the top ten. Sequenced material: peripheral blood. The receptor set was obtained from a woman aged 25 to 39 with acute or convalescent COVID-19.

The J gene is TRBJ1-5, the V gene TRBV15; no reliable D call. Trimming pared 0 bases from V and 5 bases from J, leaving 11 bases between. This CDR3 is built from 15 residues. Germline lookup yields CDR1 LNHNV and CDR2 YYDKDF (reference sequence). The CDR3 loop is CATSRDLRFHQPQHF. The CDR3 DNA reads TGTGCCACCAGCAGAGATCTGCGGTTTCATCAGCCCCAGCATTTT.

The chain carries TRBV7-9 and TRBJ2-7, with D possibly TRBD2 on 5 matching bases. The CDR3 covers 15 residues. The germline gives CDR1 SEHNR, CDR2 FQNEAQ (reference sequence). Trimming removed 5 bases from V and 3 bases from J, with 17 bases in between. The CDR3 region is CASSTTRGSSYEQYF. CDR3 bases: TGTGCCAGCAGCACTACCCGTGGGAGTAGCTACGAGCAGTACTTC.

V gene TRBV29-1 combines with J gene TRBJ2-5; possible D gene TRBD1, 6 bases. The CDR3 length is 13 residues. Trimming stripped 6 bases from V and 0 bases from J, with 11 bases between. In germline, CDR1 is SQVTM, CDR2 ANQGSEA. This CDR3 reads CSVQRGNQETQYF. The CDR3 coding sequence is TGCAGCGTCCAAAGGGGGAACCAAGAGACCCAGTACTTC.

This clone was counted once. The chain combines TRBV7-9 with TRBJ1-6; the D gene is possibly TRBD1 (6 bases). The germline V gene encodes CDR1 SEHNR and CDR2 FQNEAQ (reference sequence). Trimming stripped 2 bases from V and 8 bases from J, with 13 bases between. The CDR3 length is 15 residues. The CDR3 spells CASSLSRDNYSPLHF. CDR3 sequence (DNA): TGTGCCAGCAGCTTAAGTCGGGACAATTATTCACCCCTCCACTTT.

The chain couples TRBV5-1 to TRBJ2-2; D ambiguous. There are 14 residues in the CDR3. Germline CDR1 SGHRS, CDR2 YFSETQ. V was clipped by 0 bases and J by 3 bases, with 6 bases between them. The chain's CDR3 is CASSLVADTGELFF. The CDR3 nucleotides read TGCGCCAGCAGCTTGGTGGCGGACACCGGGGAGCTGTTTTTT.

This clone was observed a single time. The chain uses TRBV18 and TRBJ2-7, with D maybe TRBD2 (6 bases). From germline, CDR1 is KGHSH and CDR2 LQKENI. V was clipped by 3 bases and J by 0 bases, with 15 bases between them. This CDR3 is built from 16 residues. The CDR3 region is CASSPAGSGGSYEQYF. CDR3 nucleotides: TGTGCCAGCTCACCGGCCGGTAGCGGAGGCTCCTACGAGCAGTACTTC. The full variable domain, rest sourced from reference TRBV18 and TRBJ2-7, is NAGVMQNPRHLVRRRGQEARLRCSPMKGHSHVYWYRQLPEEGLKFMVYLQKENIIDESGMPKERFSAEFPKEGPSILRIQQVVRGDSAAYFCASSPAGSGGSYEQYFGPGTRLTVT.

The gene calls are TRBV27 and TRBJ2-5; D is perhaps TRBD1 (6 bases). V gave up 2 bases and J gave up 2 bases, with 18 bases separating them. The length of the CDR3 is 17 residues. Germline V CDR1 and CDR2: MNHEY, SMNVEV (reference sequence). The CDR3 here is CASSLKGPAGVQETQYF. CDR3 DNA: TGTGCCAGCAGTTTAAAGGGTCCGGCAGGGGTGCAAGAGACCCAGTACTTC.

The chain couples TRBV28 to TRBJ2-3; D is possibly TRBD2 (6 bases). The CDR3 contains 12 residues. Germline loops: CDR1 MDHEN, CDR2 SYDVKM. CDR3 sequence (DNA): TGTGTTAGCGGAAAAGGTACGGATACGCAGTATTTT. It codes for CVSGKGTDTQYF.

This chain connects TRBV4-1 to TRBJ2-1; D not certain. V was clipped by 0 bases and J by 7 bases, with 16 bases between them. This CDR3 comprises 16 residues. CDR1 MGHRA and CDR2 YSYEKL come from the germline V gene. The CDR3 sequence: CASSQDIREVWNEQFF. As DNA, the CDR3 is TGCGCCAGCAGCCAAGATATTAGAGAGGTGTGGAATGAGCAGTTCTTC.

The rearrangement links TRBV27 to TRBJ2-1; D is perhaps TRBD1 (6 bases). The CDR3 has 13 amino acids. The germline V gene encodes CDR1 MNHEY and CDR2 SMNVEV (reference sequence). V lost 4 bases to trimming and J lost 9 bases, with 13 bases between them. CDR3 DNA: TGTGCCAGCAGTTCCAACCAGGGGACTGAGCAGTTCTTC. Its protein is CASSSNQGTEQFF.

The chain joins TRBV28 to TRBJ2-7; maybe TRBD2 (6 bases). The CDR3 is made up of 14 amino acids. Germline CDR1 MDHEN, CDR2 SYDVKM. Between the trimmed V and J ends, which lost 3 bases and 3 bases, there was a span of 12 bases. The CDR3 spells CASSFFGSNYEQYF. The CDR3 region has the DNA TGTGCCAGCAGTTTTTTCGGGAGTAACTACGAGCAGTACTTC.

J is TRBJ1-2 and V is TRBV19; D unresolved. V was shortened by 3 bases and J by 6 bases, with 17 bases between the two germline ends. The CDR3 totals 15 residues. Germline CDR1 is LNHDA and CDR2 is SQIVND (reference sequence). The CDR3 coding sequence is TGTGCCAGTAGTATTAACCGACCGGGTCCTCATGGCTACACCTTC. This encodes CASSINRPGPHGYTF.

This sequence joins TRBV24-1 and TRBJ2-3, with TRBD2 matching 12 bases. Trimming removed 12 bases from V and 5 bases from J; junction bases left unmatched: 5. The CDR3 has 13 amino acids. CDR1 is KGHDR and CDR2 is SFDVKD in the germline V gene. CDR3 bases: TGTGCCTCCGGACTAGCGGGGCGAGATACGCAGTATTTT. Amino acid sequence: CASGLAGRDTQYF.

This chain links TRBV5-1 with TRBJ1-2; D unresolved. Germline loops: CDR1 SGHRS, CDR2 YFSETQ. CDR3 length: 12 residues. V lost 7 bases and J lost 5, with 12 bases in between. The CDR3 nucleotides read TGCGCCAGCGAGGAGTCCTTTTATGGCTACACCTTC. This codes for CASEESFYGYTF. Based on the CDR3 plus reference TRBV5-1 and TRBJ1-2, the full variable domain is KAGVTQTPRYLIKTRGQQVTLSCSPISGHRSVSWYQQTPGQGLQFLFEYFSETQRNKGNFPGRFSGRQFSNSRSEMNVSTLELGDSALYLCASEESFYGYTFGSGTRLTVV.

The gene calls are TRBV3-1 (or the pseudogene TRBV3-2) and TRBJ2-1; 14 bases are shared with TRBD2. The CDR3 is made up of 18 amino acids. CDR1 LGHDT and CDR2 YNNKEL come from the germline V gene (reference sequence). V lost 4 bases, J lost 4 bases, and 9 bases stayed unmatched. The CDR3 nucleotides read TGTGCCAGCAGCCGACTAGCGGGAGGGCCCATTACTTACAATGAGCAGTTCTTC. It specifies CASSRLAGGPITYNEQFF.

This clone occurred once. The chain combines TRBV11-2 with TRBJ2-2; 7 bases agree with TRBD1. V shed 5 bases, J shed 1 base, and the junction held 4 bases outside the gene matches. The CDR3 length is 15 residues. Germline V gives CDR1 SGHAT, CDR2 FQNNGV. CDR3 DNA: TGTGCCAGCAGCCAGCGACAGGGGAACACCGGGGAGCTGTTTTTT. It encodes CASSQRQGNTGELFF. Filled out from reference TRBV11-2 and TRBJ2-2, the complete variable domain reads EAGVAQSPRYKIIEKRQSVAFWCNPISGHATLYWYQQILGQGPKLLIQFQNNGVVDDSQLPKDRFSAERLKGVDSTLKIQPAKLEDSAVYLCASSQRQGNTGELFFGEGSRLTVL.

The rearrangement links TRBV24-1 to TRBJ2-1; 8 bases map to TRBD1. In germline, CDR1 is KGHDR, CDR2 SFDVKD. This CDR3 contains 19 residues. Unmatched junction bases numbered 14, after V lost 2 bases and J lost 3 bases. In nucleotides, the CDR3 is TGTGCCACCAGTGATTCCCTGGGCCAAGGACAGGGAGGCTACAATGAGCAGTTCTTC. This codes for CATSDSLGQGQGGYNEQFF.

This clone has only a few counts. The chain couples TRBV18 to TRBJ1-2; TRBD1 aligns across 7 bases. The CDR3 extends over 18 amino acids. Germline CDR1 is KGHSH and CDR2 is LQKENI. Trimming removed 4 bases from V and 6 bases from J; junction bases left unmatched: 20. CDR3 region: CASSLDREAGWGANGYTF. CDR3 coding DNA: TGTGCCAGCTCACTCGACAGGGAGGCAGGATGGGGTGCAAATGGCTACACCTTC.

The chain employs TRBV10-2 and TRBJ2-2, with TRBD2 as a possible D gene (5 bases). Deletions cut 2 bases from V and 2 bases from J, with 9 bases between. The CDR3 runs 15 residues. From germline, CDR1 is WSHSY and CDR2 SAAADI. CDR3 amino acids: CASSEVGINTGELFF. The CDR3 DNA follows: TGCGCCAGCAGTGAGGTCGGGATCAACACCGGGGAGCTGTTTTTT.

Written as DNA, the CDR3 is TGTGCCAGCTCACCTACGGACAAGTTACCAGTCTATGGCTACACCTTC. It yields the protein CASSPTDKLPVYGYTF. The J gene is TRBJ1-2, the V gene TRBV18, with a possible D match to TRBD1 (5 bases). V was pared by 3 bases and J by 4 bases, with 18 bases between. Germline V CDR1 and CDR2: KGHSH, LQKENI. The CDR3 covers 16 residues.

The chain employs TRBV18 and TRBJ1-6, with 9 nucleotides matching TRBD1. With 5 bases clipped from V and 10 bases from J, the junction kept 9 bases outside the gene matches. Germline CDR1 and CDR2: KGHSH and LQKENI. The CDR3 spans 15 residues. CDR3 region: CASSVEDRGRSPLHF. The DNA for the CDR3 is TGTGCCAGCTCAGTTGAGGACAGGGGACGCTCACCCCTCCACTTT.

The CDR3 sequence: CASKVNSEGDTQYF. The CDR3 DNA reads TGTGCCAGCAAAGTGAATTCAGAGGGAGATACGCAGTATTTT. V gene TRBV25-1 combines with J gene TRBJ2-3; D might be TRBD2 (5 bases). The CDR3 length is 14 residues. V gave up 7 bases and J gave up 5 bases, with 16 bases separating them. In germline, CDR1 is MGHDK, CDR2 SYGVNS.

The chain combines TRBV4-1 with TRBJ2-3, with 9 positions matching TRBD2. The CDR3 sequence is 15 residues long. Per germline, CDR1 MGHRA and CDR2 YSYEKL. V trimming: 2 bases; J trimming: 4 bases; junction bases outside the gene matches: 4. DNA of the CDR3: TGCGCCAGCAGCCAACACGCGGGAGGGGCAGATACGCAGTATTTT. Its translation: CASSQHAGGADTQYF.

This chain links TRBV28 with TRBJ2-1, with D possibly TRBD1 on 5 matching bases. Germline V lookup: CDR1 MDHEN, CDR2 SYDVKM. This CDR3 is 15 amino acids long. V was clipped by 7 bases and J by 4 bases, with 17 bases between them. CDR3 amino acids: CASTPDTSLYNEQFF. Written as DNA, the CDR3 is TGTGCCAGCACTCCGGACACATCCCTATACAATGAGCAGTTCTTC.

This clone has a handful of counts. The junction departs from germline at one end; a sequencing error may be responsible. The V call is TRBV5-4, the J call TRBJ2-1, with 7 positions matching TRBD1. In germline, CDR1 is SGHNT, CDR2 YYREEE (reference sequence). There are 15 residues in the CDR3. The CDR3 sequence: CASKPDRASFNEQFF. The CDR3 coding sequence is TGTGCCAGCAAACCCGACAGGGCCTCCTTCAATGAGCAGTTCTTC. The full variable domain, in which reference TRBV5-4 and TRBJ2-1 provide the parts outside the CDR3, is ETGVTQSPTHLIKTRGQQVTLRCSSQSGHNTVSWYQQALGQGPQFIFQYYREEENGRGNFPPRFSGLQFPNYSSELNVNALELDDSALYLCASKPDRASFNEQFFGPGTRLTVL.

The J gene is TRBJ2-5, the V gene TRBV6-5; D is ambiguous. CDR1 is MNHEY and CDR2 is SVGAGI in the germline V gene. The CDR3 spans 13 residues. V lost 6 bases to trimming and J lost 6 bases, with 14 bases between them. CDR3 DNA sequence: TGTGCCAGCAGACCCCCCCAAGCTAAGACCCAGTACTTC. This gives the protein CASRPPQAKTQYF.

On this clone: The sample has other DNA sequences that encode this CDR3 too. The chain combines TRBV27 with TRBJ1-5; the match to TRBD1 covers 7 bases. Trimming took 0 bases from V and 1 from J; bases not matched to a gene: 0. The CDR3 consists of 15 residues. Germline lookup yields CDR1 MNHEY and CDR2 SMNVEV (reference sequence). Written as DNA, the CDR3 is TGTGCCAGCAGTTTATCAGGGGGCAGCAATCAGCCCCAGCATTTT. Protein sequence: CASSLSGGSNQPQHF.

For the CDR3, the DNA is TGTGCCAGCAGCCCTACAGCTCCCAGTGGCGCTTTCTTT. Protein product: CASSPTAPSGAFF. The gene calls are TRBV11-2 and TRBJ1-1; D remains ambiguous. The V end lost 5 bases, the J end lost 11 bases, and 18 bases lay between the germline ends. The germline CDR1 and CDR2 sequences are SGHAT and FQNNGV. The CDR3 spans 13 residues.

The chain joins TRBV7-9 to TRBJ2-5; 7 positions agree with TRBD2. J gave up 5 bases and V 6 bases, and 6 bases lay outside the gene matches. This CDR3 has 13 amino acids. Germline CDR1 and CDR2: SEHNR and FQNEAQ (reference sequence). The CDR3 sequence is CASSDGAGETQYF. The CDR3 bases are TGTGCCAGCAGTGATGGAGCGGGGGAGACCCAGTACTTC.